What follows describes a single TCR beta chain. Original methodology: Reference gene primer amplification yielded estimated nucleated cell counts. The table came from immunoSEQ multiplex PCR; TCRdb's copy has only in-frame clones and leaves some out. V, J and clone size were drawn from that table, and D and trimming were deduced from the DNA. This sample has about 15,000 clones; approximately 89% occur once, and the top ten carry approximately 9.6%. This entry belongs to a study of blood T cell repertoires in COVID-19. Study background: The United States, Italy and Spain were the sources of the acute and convalescent COVID-19 samples. Nucleic acid was either cDNA or gDNA, and it came from T cells, B-cell-depleted T cells, or PBMCs.

The CDR3 sequence is 14 residues long. V was cut by 7 bases and J by 4 bases, with 13 bases left in between. Germline values: CDR1 WNHNN, CDR2 SYGVQD (reference sequence). This receptor was obtained from a human donor in a cohort sampled during active COVID-19. Sequences were obtained from peripheral blood. The chain combines TRBV10-1 with TRBJ2-2, with D possibly matching TRBD1 (6 bases). CDR3 loop: CASNNDRITGELFF. CDR3 sequence (DNA): TGCGCCAGCAACAATGACAGGATCACCGGGGAGCTGTTTTTT.